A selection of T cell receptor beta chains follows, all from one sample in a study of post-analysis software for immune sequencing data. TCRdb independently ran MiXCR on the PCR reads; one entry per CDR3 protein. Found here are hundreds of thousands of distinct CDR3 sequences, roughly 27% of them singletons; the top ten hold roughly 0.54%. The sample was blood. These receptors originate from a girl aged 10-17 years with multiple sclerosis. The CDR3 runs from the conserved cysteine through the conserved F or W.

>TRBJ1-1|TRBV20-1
CSAKLGVWRGTEAFF
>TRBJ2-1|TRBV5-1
CASTTSSGRALWNEQFF
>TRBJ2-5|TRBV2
CASSEEAGSPETQYF
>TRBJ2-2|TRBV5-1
CASSPDSNTGELFF
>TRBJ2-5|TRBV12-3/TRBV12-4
CASSLAQGTQETQYF
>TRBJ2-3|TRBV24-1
CATSDLGQGTDTQYF
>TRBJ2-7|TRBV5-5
CVSSQGDVGGQYF
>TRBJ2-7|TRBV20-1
CSASRTTYGAYEQYF
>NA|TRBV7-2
CASSLSGGKDEQYF
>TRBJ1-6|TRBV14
CASSQYRQTSPLHF